The T cell receptor beta chain under discussion was sequenced for a study of identical twins (dated by TCRdb to the mid-2010s). In terms of the full investigation: The study deep-sequenced TCR alpha and beta repertoires from monozygotic twins, unrelated adults of various ages and cord blood to test whether fetal clonotypes persist. To rule out contamination, replicate twin experiments were performed at different times with different library preparation protocols. The full study reports these points: Because the same donors could not be followed over many years, conclusions were based on cross-sectional statistical analysis. Invariant T cells such as MAIT and iNKT could partly confound zero-insertion analyses, although diverse VJ usage argued against such confounding for most clonotypes. Compared with coincidental sharing between unrelated individuals, out-of-frame TCR alpha sequences shared between twins had an excess of sequences with low generation probability. In beta out-of-frame sequences, excess twin sharing was weaker, because having fewer shared sequences lowered the signal-to-noise ratio. In monozygotic twins, recombination models systematically underestimated out-of-frame TCR alpha sharing, but the models matched the sharing seen between unrelated individuals. Abundant cord blood beta clonotypes had fewer insertions, young adult naive repertoires showed a similar but weaker trend, and memory repertoires showed no such trend.

The germline V gene provides CDR1 SNHLY and CDR2 FYNNEI. Cut back by 5 bases and 6 bases, the V and J ends lie 16 bases apart. The CDR3 contains 15 residues, cysteine and phenylalanine counted. Only CDR3 DNA is held: 45 bases, read in frame from base 1. Remarks on this clonotype: It lacks a known antigen. No base qualities exist here, and no much larger clone lies one base off it.

Every donor in the study was a healthy Caucasian. Preparation of the library involved 5' RACE. Sequencing relied on an Illumina HiSeq 2000. A universal primer binding site was added through template switching, and the final cDNA carried a unique molecular identifier so that TCR cDNA molecules could be counted accurately. Specific primers in the conserved constant-segment region were used to synthesize first-strand cDNA for TCR alpha and beta chains. Each cDNA library was double barcoded, with a SMART-Mk sample barcode plus Illumina barcodes, to control for contamination. TruSeq adapter sequences and Illumina sample barcodes were added in two successive PCR steps. The TCR alpha and beta cDNA libraries were sequenced on the Illumina HiSeq platform using custom primers. As for the original processing: Raw reads were processed with MiGEC to extract unique molecular identifiers, and MiXCR was used to determine CDR3 positions. For each individual, recombination models were inferred using an EM algorithm with the repgenHMM and IGoR tools. Shared clonotype analysis was performed with the tcR package in R, normalizing sharing by the product of cloneset sizes. Out-of-frame nonproductive sequences were analyzed to study raw recombination free of thymic and clonal selection effects. TCRdb cleaned the public reads at Q25 with fastp, built clones with MiXCR and kept in-frame beta chains. One record per CDR3 amino acid sequence lists the most common genes and DNA. The V and J calls here are based on TCRdb, not the publication. This sample holds 1.5 million to 2 million distinct CDR3 sequences; under 35% were observed only once. The ten most abundant clones make up around 0.3% of the sample.

The sample comprised cord blood. This TCR was sampled from a newborn girl in good health. The V and J genes are TRBV2 and TRBJ1-4; the D region possibly corresponds to TRBD1 (6 bases align). DNA sequence: TGTGCCAGCAGTCTCAAGACAGGCGAACATGAAAAACTGTTTTTT. This translates into CASSLKTGEHEKLFF.